The T cell receptor (beta chain) described here comes from a study of shared clonotypes between healthy human individuals. Background on the study: Each donor's CD8 memory used one plate, CD8 naive two, each CD4 subset three.

The germline gives CDR1 SGHVS, CDR2 FQNEAQ. The CDR3 has 14 amino acids. Trimming took 4 bases from V and 6 from J; bases not matched to a gene: 4. Profiled with immunoSEQ multiplex PCR; TCRdb holds only in-frame clones, not every one. The sample lists 2.3 million or so clones, 90% to 95% occurring once. About this clone: Its target is not known.

Study-level points and caveats: Investigators expected sequencing depth to affect clonotype sharing among donors.

The chain is built from TRBV7-8 and TRBJ1-5, with 9 bases aligning to TRBD1. The sample was naive CD4+ T cells from PBMCs. Subset in this sample: CD45RA+ positively selected. This clonotype originated in a young man in good health. Some clones in this sample may be carry-over from other donors' samples. CDR3 nucleotide sequence: TGTGCCAGCAGCTGGGACAGGGATTTTCAGCCCCAGCATTTT. Translation: CASSWDRDFQPQHF.